This TCR beta chain was sequenced during a study of blood T cells in healthy people across ages. Through a sample-barcoded 5' primer and a J-beta primer mix, a second PCR was run for roughly 6 to 11 cycles. TCRdb analysed the 5' RACE reads with MiXCR anew, one entry per CDR3 protein. Of about 640,000 distinct CDR3 sequences listed, under 30% are singletons. This CDR3 spans 17 amino acids. Germline lookup yields CDR1 SGHTA and CDR2 FQGNSA. Trimming at V came to 5 bases and at J to 1 base, leaving 10 bases not matched to a gene. There are many counts of this clonotype. This clonotype was sampled from a woman of 80 years or more in good health. The J gene is TRBJ1-5, the V gene TRBV7-2, with 8 bases matching TRBD1. Material for sequencing was blood. Here the CDR3 DNA reads TGTGCCAGCAGCGGCTCAGGGGGCGCGTGGAGCAATCAGCCCCAGCATTTT. It codes for CASSGSGGAWSNQPQHF.